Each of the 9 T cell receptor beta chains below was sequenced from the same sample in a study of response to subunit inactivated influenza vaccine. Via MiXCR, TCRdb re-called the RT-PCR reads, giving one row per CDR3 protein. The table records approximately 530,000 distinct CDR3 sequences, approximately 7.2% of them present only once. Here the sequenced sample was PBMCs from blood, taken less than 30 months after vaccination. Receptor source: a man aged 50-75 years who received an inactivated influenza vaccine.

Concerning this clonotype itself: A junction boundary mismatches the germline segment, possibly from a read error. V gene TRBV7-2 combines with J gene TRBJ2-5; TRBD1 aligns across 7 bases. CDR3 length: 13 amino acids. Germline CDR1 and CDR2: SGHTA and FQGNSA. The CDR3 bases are TGTGCCAGCAGCTTAGGCAACAGGGGCCCCGGGAACTTC. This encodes CASSLGNRGPGNF.

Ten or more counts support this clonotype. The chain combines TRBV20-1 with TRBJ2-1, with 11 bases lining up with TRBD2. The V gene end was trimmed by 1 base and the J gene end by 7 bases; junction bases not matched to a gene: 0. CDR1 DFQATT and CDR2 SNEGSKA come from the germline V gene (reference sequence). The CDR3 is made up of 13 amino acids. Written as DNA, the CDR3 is TGCAGTGCTAGAGGACTAGCGGGGAATGAGCAGTTCTTC. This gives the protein CSARGLAGNEQFF.

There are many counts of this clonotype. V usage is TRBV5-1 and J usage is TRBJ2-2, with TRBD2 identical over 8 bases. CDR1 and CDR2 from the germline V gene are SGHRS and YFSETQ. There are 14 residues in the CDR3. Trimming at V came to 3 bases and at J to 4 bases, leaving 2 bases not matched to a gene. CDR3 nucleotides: TGCGCCAGCAGCTGGACTAGCAGCACCGGGGAGCTGTTTTTT. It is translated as CASSWTSSTGELFF.

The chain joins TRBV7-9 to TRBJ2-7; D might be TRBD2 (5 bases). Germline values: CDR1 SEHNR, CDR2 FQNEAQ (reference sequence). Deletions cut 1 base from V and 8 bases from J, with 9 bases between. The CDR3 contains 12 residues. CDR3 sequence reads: CASSLVGVQQYF. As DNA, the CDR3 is TGTGCCAGCAGCTTAGTGGGAGTGCAGCAGTACTTC.

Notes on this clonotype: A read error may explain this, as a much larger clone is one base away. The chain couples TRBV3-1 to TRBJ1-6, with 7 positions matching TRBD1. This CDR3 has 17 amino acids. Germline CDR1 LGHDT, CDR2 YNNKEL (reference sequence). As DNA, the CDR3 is TGTTCCAGCAGCCGCTTCTCTGGACAGGCGGTTAGTTCACCCCTCCACTTT. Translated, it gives CSSSRFSGQAVSSPLHF. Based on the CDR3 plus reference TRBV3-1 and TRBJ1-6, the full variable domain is DTAVSQTPKYLVTQMGNDKSIKCEQNLGHDTMYWYKQDSKKFLKIMFSYNNKELIINETVPNRFSPKSPDKAHLNLHINSLELGDSAVYFCSSSRFSGQAVSSPLHFGNGTRLTVT.

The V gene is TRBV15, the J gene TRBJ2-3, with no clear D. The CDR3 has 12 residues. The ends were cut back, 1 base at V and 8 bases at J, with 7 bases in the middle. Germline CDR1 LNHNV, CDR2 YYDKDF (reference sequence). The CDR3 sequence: CATSRVEGTQYF. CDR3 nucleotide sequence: TGTGCCACCAGCAGAGTTGAAGGTACGCAGTATTTT. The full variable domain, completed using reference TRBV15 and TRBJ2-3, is DAMVIQNPRYQVTQFGKPVTLSCSQTLNHNVMYWYQQKSSQAPKLLFHYYDKDFNNEADTPDNFQSRRPNTSFCFLDIRSPGLGDTAMYLCATSRVEGTQYFGPGTRLTVL.

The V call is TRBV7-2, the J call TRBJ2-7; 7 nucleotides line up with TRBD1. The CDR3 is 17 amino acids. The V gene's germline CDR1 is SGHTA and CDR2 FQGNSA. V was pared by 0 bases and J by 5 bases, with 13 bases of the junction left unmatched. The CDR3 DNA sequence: TGTGCCAGCAGCTTAGCCTACAGGGGAATACAGAGGAACGAGCAGTACTTC. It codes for CASSLAYRGIQRNEQYF.

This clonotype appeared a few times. CDR3 in amino acids: CASSPSGLSGQYF. The CDR3 DNA follows: TGTGCCAGCAGCCCCTCGGGACTCTCTGGGCAGTACTTC. The chain uses TRBV7-9 and TRBJ2-7, with D possibly matching TRBD2 (6 bases). The germline gives CDR1 SEHNR, CDR2 FQNEAQ (reference sequence). V lost 5 bases and J lost 9, with 17 bases in between. CDR3 size: 13 residues.

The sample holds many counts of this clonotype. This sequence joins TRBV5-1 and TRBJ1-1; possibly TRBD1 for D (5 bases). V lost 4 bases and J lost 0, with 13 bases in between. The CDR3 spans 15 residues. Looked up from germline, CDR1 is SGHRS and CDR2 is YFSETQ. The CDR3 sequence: CASSLNGALNTEAFF. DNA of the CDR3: TGCGCCAGCAGCCTAAACGGGGCCCTGAACACTGAAGCTTTCTTT.